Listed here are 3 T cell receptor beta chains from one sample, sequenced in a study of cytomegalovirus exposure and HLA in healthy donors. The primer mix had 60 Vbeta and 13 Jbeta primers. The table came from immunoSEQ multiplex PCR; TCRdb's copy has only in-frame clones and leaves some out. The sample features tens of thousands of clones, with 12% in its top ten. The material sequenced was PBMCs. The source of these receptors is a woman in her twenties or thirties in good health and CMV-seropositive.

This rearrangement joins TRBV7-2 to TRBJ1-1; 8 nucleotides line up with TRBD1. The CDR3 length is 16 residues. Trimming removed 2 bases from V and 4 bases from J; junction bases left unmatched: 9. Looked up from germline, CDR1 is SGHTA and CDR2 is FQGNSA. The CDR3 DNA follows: TGTGCCAGCAGCTTATTAGGCAGGGGGCTAGGCACTGAAGCTTTCTTT. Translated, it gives CASSLLGRGLGTEAFF.

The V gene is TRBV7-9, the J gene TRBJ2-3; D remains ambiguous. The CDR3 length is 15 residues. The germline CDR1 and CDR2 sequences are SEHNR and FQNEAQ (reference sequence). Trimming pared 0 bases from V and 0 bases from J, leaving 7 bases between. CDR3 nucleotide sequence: TGTGCCAGCAGCTTAGCGCTAGTAAGCACAGATACGCAGTATTTT. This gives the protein CASSLALVSTDTQYF.

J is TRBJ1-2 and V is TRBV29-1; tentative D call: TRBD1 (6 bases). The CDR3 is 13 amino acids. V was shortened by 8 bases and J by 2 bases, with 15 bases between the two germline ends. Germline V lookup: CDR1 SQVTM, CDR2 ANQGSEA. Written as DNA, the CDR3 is TGCAGCTCTGGGGGGGCTGGGAACTATGGCTACACCTTC. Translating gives CSSGGAGNYGYTF.